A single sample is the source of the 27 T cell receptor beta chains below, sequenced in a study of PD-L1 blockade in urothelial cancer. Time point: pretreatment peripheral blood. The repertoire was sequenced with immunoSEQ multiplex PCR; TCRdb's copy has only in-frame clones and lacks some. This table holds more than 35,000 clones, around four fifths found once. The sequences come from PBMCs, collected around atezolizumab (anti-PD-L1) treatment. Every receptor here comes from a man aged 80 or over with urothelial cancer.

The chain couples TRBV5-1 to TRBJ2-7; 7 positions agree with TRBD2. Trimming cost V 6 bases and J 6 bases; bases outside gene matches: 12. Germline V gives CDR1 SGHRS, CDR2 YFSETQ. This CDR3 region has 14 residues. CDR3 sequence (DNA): TGCGCCAGCACGGTGGGGGGGTCATGGGGCGAGCAGTACTTC. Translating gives CASTVGGSWGEQYF.

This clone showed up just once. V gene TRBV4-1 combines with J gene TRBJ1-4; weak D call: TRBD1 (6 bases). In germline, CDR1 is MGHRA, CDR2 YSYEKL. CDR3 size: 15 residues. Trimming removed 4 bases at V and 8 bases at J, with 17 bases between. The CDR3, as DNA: TGCGCCAGCAGCCCCCCCAGGGGATTTGAAGAAAAACTGTTTTTT. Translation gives CASSPPRGFEEKLFF.

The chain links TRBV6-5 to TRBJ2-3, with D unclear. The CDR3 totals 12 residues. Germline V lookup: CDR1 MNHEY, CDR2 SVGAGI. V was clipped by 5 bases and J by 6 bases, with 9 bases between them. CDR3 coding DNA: TGTGCCAGCAGTCTCAACACCGATACGCAGTATTTT. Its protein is CASSLNTDTQYF.

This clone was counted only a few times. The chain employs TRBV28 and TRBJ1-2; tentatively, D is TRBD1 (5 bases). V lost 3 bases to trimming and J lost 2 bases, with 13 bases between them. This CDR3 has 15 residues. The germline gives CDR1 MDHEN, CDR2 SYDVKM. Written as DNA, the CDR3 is TGTGCCAGCAGTTTTCACCAACAGGTCAACTATGGCTACACCTTC. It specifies CASSFHQQVNYGYTF.

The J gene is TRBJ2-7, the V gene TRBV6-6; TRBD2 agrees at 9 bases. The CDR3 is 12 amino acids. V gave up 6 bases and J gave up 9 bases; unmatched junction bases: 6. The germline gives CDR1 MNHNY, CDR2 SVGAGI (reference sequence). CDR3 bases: TGTGCCAGCAGCCATAGGACTAGCGTGCAGTACTTC. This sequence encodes CASSHRTSVQYF.

As DNA, the CDR3 is TGCGCCAGCAGCCAAGACCAGACCGGGACTACCTCGCAGTACTTC. This encodes CASSQDQTGTTSQYF. The gene calls are TRBV4-1 and TRBJ2-7; 7 nucleotides match TRBD2. Trimming removed 0 bases from V and 9 bases from J; junction bases left unmatched: 11. Germline-derived CDR1 and CDR2 are MGHRA and YSYEKL. The length of the CDR3 is 15 residues.

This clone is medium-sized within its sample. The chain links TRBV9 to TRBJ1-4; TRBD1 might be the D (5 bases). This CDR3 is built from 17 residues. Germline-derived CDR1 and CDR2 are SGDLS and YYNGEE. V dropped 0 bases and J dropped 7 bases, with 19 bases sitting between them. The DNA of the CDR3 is TGTGCCAGCAGCGTAGCTCCCAGCAGGGAAATTGGTGAAAAACTGTTTTTT. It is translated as CASSVAPSREIGEKLFF.

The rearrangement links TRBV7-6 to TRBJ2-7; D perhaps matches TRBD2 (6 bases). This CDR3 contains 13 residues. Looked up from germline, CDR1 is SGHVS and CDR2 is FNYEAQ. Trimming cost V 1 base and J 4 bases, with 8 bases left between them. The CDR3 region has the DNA TGTGCCAGCAGCTTAGGCGCGGGATACGAGCAGTACTTC. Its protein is CASSLGAGYEQYF.

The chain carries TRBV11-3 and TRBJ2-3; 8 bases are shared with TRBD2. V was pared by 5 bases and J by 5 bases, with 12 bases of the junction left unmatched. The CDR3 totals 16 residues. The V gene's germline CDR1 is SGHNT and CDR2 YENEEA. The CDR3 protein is CASSIGLSGGGDTQYF. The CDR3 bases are TGTGCCAGCAGCATCGGTCTAAGCGGGGGCGGAGATACGCAGTATTTT.

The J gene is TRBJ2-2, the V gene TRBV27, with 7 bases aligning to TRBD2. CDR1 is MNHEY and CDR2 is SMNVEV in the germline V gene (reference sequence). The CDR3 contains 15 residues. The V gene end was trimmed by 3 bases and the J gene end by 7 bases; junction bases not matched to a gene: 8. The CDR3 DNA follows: TGTGCCAGCAGTTTTTCGGGGGGTTGGGGCGGGGAGCTGTTTTTT. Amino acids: CASSFSGGWGGELFF.

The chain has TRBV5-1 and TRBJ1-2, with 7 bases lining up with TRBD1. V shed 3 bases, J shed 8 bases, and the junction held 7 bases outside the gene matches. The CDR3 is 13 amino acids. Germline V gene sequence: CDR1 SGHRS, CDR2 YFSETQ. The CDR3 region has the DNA TGCGCCAGCAGCTCAGTGACAGGGCACGGCTACACCTTC. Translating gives CASSSVTGHGYTF.

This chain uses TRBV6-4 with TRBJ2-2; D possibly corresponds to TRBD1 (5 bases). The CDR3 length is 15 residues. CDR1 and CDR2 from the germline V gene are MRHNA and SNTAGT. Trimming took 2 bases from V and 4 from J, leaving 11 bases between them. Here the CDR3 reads CASSDQGLGTGELFF. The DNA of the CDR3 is TGTGCCAGCAGTGACCAGGGTTTGGGCACCGGGGAGCTGTTTTTT.

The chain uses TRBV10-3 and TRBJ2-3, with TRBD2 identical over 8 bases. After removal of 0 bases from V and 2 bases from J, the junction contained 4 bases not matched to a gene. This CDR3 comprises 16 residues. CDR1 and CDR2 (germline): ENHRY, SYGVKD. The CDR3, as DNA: TGTGCCATCAGTGAGTCGGGAGCGGGGGTCACAGATACGCAGTATTTT. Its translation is CAISESGAGVTDTQYF.

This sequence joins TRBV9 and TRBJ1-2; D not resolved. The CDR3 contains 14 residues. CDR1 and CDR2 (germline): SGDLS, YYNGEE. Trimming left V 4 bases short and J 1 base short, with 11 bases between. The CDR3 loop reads CASSPSVDNYGYTF. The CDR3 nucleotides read TGTGCCAGCAGCCCGAGCGTAGATAACTATGGCTACACCTTC. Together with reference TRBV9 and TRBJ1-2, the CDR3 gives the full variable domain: DSGVTQTPKHLITATGQRVTLRCSPRSGDLSVYWYQQSLDQGLQFLIQYYNGEERAKGNILERFSAQQFPDLHSELNLSSLELGDSALYFCASSPSVDNYGYTFGSGTRLTVV.

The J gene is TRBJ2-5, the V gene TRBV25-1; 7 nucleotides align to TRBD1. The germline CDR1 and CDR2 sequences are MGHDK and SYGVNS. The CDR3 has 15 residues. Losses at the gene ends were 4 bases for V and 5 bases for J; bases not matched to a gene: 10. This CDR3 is CASSVTGWRDETQYF. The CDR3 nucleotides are TGTGCCAGCAGTGTGACAGGGTGGAGAGACGAGACCCAGTACTTC.

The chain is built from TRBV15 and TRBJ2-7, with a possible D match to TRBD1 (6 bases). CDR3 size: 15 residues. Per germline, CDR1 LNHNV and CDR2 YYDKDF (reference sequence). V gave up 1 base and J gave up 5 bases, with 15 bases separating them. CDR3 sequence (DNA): TGTGCCACCAGCAGAGCTACGGGGAACAGGGACGAGCAGTACTTC. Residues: CATSRATGNRDEQYF.

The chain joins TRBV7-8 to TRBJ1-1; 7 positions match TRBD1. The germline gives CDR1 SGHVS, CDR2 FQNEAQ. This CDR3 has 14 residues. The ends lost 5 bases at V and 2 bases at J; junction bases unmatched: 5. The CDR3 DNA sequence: TGTGCCAGCAGCCCCGGGACAGCCAACACTGAAGCTTTCTTT. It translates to CASSPGTANTEAFF.

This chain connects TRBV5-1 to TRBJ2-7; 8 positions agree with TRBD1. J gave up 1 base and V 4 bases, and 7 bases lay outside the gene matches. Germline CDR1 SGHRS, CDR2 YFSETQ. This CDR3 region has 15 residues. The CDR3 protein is CASSNSGGQSYEQYF. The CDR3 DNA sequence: TGCGCCAGCAGCAATTCAGGGGGCCAGTCCTACGAGCAGTACTTC.

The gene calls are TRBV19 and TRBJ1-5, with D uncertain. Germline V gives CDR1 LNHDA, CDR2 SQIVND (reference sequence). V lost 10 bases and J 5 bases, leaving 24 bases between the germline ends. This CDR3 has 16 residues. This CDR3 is CAILWTPGEPHQPQHF. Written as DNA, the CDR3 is TGTGCCATCCTATGGACCCCCGGGGAACCCCATCAGCCCCAGCATTTT. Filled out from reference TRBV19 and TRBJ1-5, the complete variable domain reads DGGITQSPKYLFRKEGQNVTLSCEQNLNHDAMYWYRQDPGQGLRLIYYSQIVNDFQKGDIAEGYSVSREKKESFPLTVTSAQKNPTAFYLCAILWTPGEPHQPQHFGDGTRLSIL.

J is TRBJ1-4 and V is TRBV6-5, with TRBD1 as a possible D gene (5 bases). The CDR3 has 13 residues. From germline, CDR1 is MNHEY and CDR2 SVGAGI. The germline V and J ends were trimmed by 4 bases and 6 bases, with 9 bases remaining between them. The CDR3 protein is CASSFDSYEKLFF. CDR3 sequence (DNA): TGTGCCAGCAGTTTTGACAGTTATGAAAAACTGTTTTTT.

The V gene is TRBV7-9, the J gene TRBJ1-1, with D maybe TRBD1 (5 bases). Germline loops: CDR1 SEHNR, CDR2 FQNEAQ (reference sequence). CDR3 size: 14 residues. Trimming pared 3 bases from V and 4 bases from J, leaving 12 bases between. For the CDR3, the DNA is TGTGCCAGCAGCTTCCAATCCGGGGGCACTGAAGCTTTCTTT. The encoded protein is CASSFQSGGTEAFF.

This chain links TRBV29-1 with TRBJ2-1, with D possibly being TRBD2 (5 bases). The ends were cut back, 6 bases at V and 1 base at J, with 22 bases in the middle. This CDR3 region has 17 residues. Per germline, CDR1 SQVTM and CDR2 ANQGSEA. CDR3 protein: CSVTPGLVGVSYNEQFF. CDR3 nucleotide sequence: TGCAGCGTGACGCCTGGATTAGTGGGAGTGTCCTACAATGAGCAGTTCTTC.

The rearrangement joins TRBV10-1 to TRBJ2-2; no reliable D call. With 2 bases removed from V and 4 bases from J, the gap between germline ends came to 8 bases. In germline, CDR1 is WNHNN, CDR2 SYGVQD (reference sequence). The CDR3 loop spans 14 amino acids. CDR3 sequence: CASSETRITGELFF. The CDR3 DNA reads TGCGCCAGCAGTGAGACTCGAATCACCGGGGAGCTGTTTTTT.

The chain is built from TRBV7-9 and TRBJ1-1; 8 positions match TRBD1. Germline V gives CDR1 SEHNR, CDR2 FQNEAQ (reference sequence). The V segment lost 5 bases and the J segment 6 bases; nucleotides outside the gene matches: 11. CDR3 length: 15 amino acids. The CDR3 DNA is TGTGCCAGCAGCACCTACAGGGGGGCGGTATCTGAAGCTTTCTTT. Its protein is CASSTYRGAVSEAFF.

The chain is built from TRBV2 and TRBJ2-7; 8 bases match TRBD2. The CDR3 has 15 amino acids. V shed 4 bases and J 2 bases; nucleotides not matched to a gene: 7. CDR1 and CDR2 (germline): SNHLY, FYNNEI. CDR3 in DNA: TGTGCCAGCAGTGGCGGACTAGCCGTTACCTACGAGCAGTACTTC. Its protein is CASSGGLAVTYEQYF.

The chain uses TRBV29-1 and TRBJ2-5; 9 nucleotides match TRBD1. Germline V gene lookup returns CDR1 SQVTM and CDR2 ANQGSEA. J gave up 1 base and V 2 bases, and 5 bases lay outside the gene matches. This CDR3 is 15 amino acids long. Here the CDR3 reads CSVELDRGSQETQYF. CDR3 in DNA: TGCAGCGTTGAATTGGACAGGGGTAGCCAAGAGACCCAGTACTTC.

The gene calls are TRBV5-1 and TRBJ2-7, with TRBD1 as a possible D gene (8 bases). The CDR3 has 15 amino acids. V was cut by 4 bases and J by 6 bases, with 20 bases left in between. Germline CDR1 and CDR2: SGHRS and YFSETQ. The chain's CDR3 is CASSPAGQVFFEQYF. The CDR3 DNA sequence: TGCGCCAGCAGCCCAGCGGGACAGGTTTTTTTCGAGCAGTACTTC.